Listed below are T cell receptor beta chains from one sample, sequenced in a study of naive and memory T cell subsets. In TCRdb, the 5' RACE reads were re-called with MiXCR into one record per CDR3 protein. The profile shows tens of thousands of distinct CDR3 sequences, about 7.1% of them singletons. Source of these receptors: a female donor in good health. Both conserved end residues are part of each CDR3. D genes are given only for firm matches. Clone sizes are given selectively: once, few, many, or a class where the clone is expanded.

v_call: TRBV7-9
d_call: TRBD1
j_call: TRBJ2-3
clone_size: few
cdr3_aa: CASSLASTGATQYF
cdr3_nt: TGTGCCAGCAGCCTGGCGTCGACAGGGGCTACGCAGTATTTT

v_call: TRBV20-1
d_call: TRBD2
j_call: TRBJ2-1
clone_size: many
cdr3_aa: CSAIGTSGLDEQFF
cdr3_nt: TGCAGTGCTATCGGGACTAGCGGACTCGATGAGCAGTTCTTC

v_call: TRBV2
d_call: TRBD1
j_call: TRBJ1-6
clone_size: .
cdr3_aa: CASSTGQGRPPLHF
cdr3_nt: TGTGCCAGCAGTACGGGACAGGGGAGGCCACCCCTCCACTTT

v_call: TRBV2
d_call: .
j_call: TRBJ1-5
clone_size: .
cdr3_aa: CASSERGGDQPQHF
cdr3_nt: TGTGCCAGCAGTGAACGGGGCGGGGATCAGCCCCAGCATTTT

v_call: TRBV7-2
d_call: .
j_call: TRBJ1-4
clone_size: many
cdr3_aa: CASSPDGIARYGKLFF
cdr3_nt: TGTGCCAGCAGCCCGGACGGGATCGCGCGCTACGGAAAACTGTTTTTT

v_call: TRBV12-3/TRBV12-4
d_call: .
j_call: TRBJ2-2
clone_size: few
cdr3_aa: CASSFSGGELFF
cdr3_nt: TGTGCCAGCAGTTTCTCAGGCGGGGAGCTGTTTTTT

v_call: TRBV29-1
d_call: TRBD1
j_call: TRBJ2-1
clone_size: .
cdr3_aa: CSAGQDPYNEQFF
cdr3_nt: TGCAGCGCGGGACAGGACCCCTACAATGAGCAGTTCTTC

v_call: TRBV15
d_call: .
j_call: TRBJ1-5
clone_size: few
cdr3_aa: CATSEAHRYSNQPQHF
cdr3_nt: TGTGCCACCAGCGAGGCCCACAGGTATAGCAATCAGCCCCAGCATTTT

v_call: TRBV6-6
d_call: .
j_call: TRBJ1-4
clone_size: few
cdr3_aa: CASSYRGVGEKLFF
cdr3_nt: TGTGCCAGCAGTTACCGGGGGGTGGGAGAAAAACTGTTTTTT

v_call: TRBV28
d_call: TRBD2
j_call: TRBJ2-7
clone_size: .
cdr3_aa: CASSEPQRGPYEQYF
cdr3_nt: TGTGCCAGCAGCGAACCGCAGCGGGGCCCCTACGAGCAGTACTTC

v_call: TRBV29-1
d_call: .
j_call: TRBJ1-5
clone_size: many
cdr3_aa: CSVVAGGANQPQHF
cdr3_nt: TGCAGCGTTGTGGCGGGGGGCGCCAATCAGCCCCAGCATTTT

v_call: TRBV12-3/TRBV12-4
d_call: .
j_call: TRBJ2-1
clone_size: .
cdr3_aa: CASSSVEGGPYNEQFF
cdr3_nt: TGTGCCAGCAGCTCAGTGGAGGGGGGTCCCTACAATGAGCAGTTCTTC

v_call: TRBV25-1
d_call: TRBD1
j_call: TRBJ1-6
clone_size: few
cdr3_aa: CASSNSGGANSPLHF
cdr3_nt: TGTGCCAGCAGCAACTCAGGGGGCGCAAATTCACCCCTCCACTTT

v_call: TRBV7-9
d_call: .
j_call: TRBJ2-2
clone_size: .
cdr3_aa: CASLGGELFF
cdr3_nt: TGTGCCAGCCTTGGAGGGGAGCTGTTTTTT

v_call: TRBV7-9
d_call: TRBD1
j_call: TRBJ2-3
clone_size: few
cdr3_aa: CASSLSEGLRGIDTQYF
cdr3_nt: TGTGCCAGCAGCTTAAGTGAAGGGCTCAGGGGGATAGATACGCAGTATTTT

v_call: TRBV7-8
d_call: TRBD1
j_call: TRBJ1-2
clone_size: few
cdr3_aa: CASSLGTGGYGYTF
cdr3_nt: TGTGCCAGCAGCTTGGGGACAGGGGGCTACGGCTACACCTTC

v_call: TRBV19
d_call: TRBD2
j_call: TRBJ2-5
clone_size: .
cdr3_aa: CASTQGRGVQETQYF
cdr3_nt: TGTGCCAGTACCCAAGGGCGGGGGGTCCAAGAGACCCAGTACTTC

v_call: TRBV6-5
d_call: .
j_call: TRBJ1-3
clone_size: .
cdr3_aa: CASSGAGGNTIYF
cdr3_nt: TGTGCCAGCAGTGGGGCGGGCGGAAACACCATATATTTT

v_call: TRBV7-9
d_call: TRBD1
j_call: TRBJ1-4
clone_size: few
cdr3_aa: CASSSTGGASGEKLFF
cdr3_nt: TGTGCCAGCAGCTCTACAGGGGGCGCGTCCGGTGAAAAACTGTTTTTT

v_call: TRBV5-1
d_call: TRBD2
j_call: TRBJ2-2
clone_size: many
cdr3_aa: CASSHLSGDTGELFF
cdr3_nt: TGCGCCAGCAGCCACCTTAGCGGGGATACCGGGGAGCTGTTTTTT

v_call: TRBV3-1
d_call: TRBD1
j_call: TRBJ1-3
clone_size: .
cdr3_aa: CASSLPGQVPFLSGNTIYF
cdr3_nt: TGTGCCAGCAGCCTTCCGGGACAGGTCCCATTTCTCTCTGGAAACACCATATATTTT

v_call: TRBV12-5
d_call: .
j_call: TRBJ2-1
clone_size: few
cdr3_aa: CASGLVLGRSYNEQFF
cdr3_nt: TGTGCTAGTGGTTTGGTACTCGGGCGGTCCTACAATGAGCAGTTCTTC